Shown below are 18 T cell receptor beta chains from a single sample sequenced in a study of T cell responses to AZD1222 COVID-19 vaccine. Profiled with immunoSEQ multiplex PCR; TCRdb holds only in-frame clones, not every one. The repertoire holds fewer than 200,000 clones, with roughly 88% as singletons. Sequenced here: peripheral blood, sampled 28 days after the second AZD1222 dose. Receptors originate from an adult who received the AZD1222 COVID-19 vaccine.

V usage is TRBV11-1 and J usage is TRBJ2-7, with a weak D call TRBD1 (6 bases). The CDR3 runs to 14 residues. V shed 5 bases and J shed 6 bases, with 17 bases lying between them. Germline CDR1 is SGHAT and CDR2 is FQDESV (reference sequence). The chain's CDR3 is CASSQGQDLSEQYF. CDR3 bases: TGTGCCAGCAGCCAGGGACAAGATTTGAGCGAGCAGTACTTC.

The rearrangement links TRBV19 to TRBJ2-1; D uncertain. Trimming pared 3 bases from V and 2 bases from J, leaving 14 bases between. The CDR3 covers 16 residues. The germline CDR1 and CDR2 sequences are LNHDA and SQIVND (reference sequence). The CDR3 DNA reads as TGTGCCAGTAGTATTGTTCGCGGATCTGCCTACAATGAGCAGTTCTTC. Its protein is CASSIVRGSAYNEQFF.

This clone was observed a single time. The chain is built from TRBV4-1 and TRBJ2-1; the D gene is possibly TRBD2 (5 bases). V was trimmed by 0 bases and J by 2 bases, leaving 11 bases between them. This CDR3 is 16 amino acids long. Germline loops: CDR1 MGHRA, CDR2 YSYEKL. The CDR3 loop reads CASSQDSLATYNEQFF. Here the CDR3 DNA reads TGCGCCAGCAGCCAAGATTCCCTAGCAACCTACAATGAGCAGTTCTTC.

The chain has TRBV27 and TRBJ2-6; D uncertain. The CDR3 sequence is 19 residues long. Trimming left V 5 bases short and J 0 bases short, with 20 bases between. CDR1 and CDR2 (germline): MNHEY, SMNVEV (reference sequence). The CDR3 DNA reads TGTGCCAGCAGTCCCCAAATTCGGCCCCTTTTCTCTGGGGCCAACGTCCTGACTTTC. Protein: CASSPQIRPLFSGANVLTF.

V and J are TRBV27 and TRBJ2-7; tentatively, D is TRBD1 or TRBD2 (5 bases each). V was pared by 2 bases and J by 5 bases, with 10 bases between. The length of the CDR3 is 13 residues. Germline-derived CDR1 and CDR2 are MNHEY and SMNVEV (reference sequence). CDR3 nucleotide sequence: TGTGCCAGCAGTTTACGGGGCAGTAACGAGCAGTACTTC. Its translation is CASSLRGSNEQYF.

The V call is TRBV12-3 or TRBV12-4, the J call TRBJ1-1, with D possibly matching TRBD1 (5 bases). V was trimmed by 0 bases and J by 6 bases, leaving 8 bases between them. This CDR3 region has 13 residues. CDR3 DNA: TGTGCCAGCAGTTTAGCAGGGGAGGCTGAAGCTTTCTTT. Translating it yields CASSLAGEAEAFF.

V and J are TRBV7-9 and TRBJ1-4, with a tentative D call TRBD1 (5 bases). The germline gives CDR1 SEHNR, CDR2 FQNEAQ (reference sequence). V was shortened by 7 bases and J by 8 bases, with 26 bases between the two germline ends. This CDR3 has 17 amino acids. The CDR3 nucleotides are TGTGCCAGCACCCGACGGTCCCTCGGGGGGAAGGAGGAAAAACTGTTTTTT. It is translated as CASTRRSLGGKEEKLFF.

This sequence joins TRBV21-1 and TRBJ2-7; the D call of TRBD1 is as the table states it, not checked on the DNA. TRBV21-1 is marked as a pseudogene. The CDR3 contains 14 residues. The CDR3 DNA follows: TGTGCCAGCAGCAATCGGACAGGTGACTACGAGCAGTACTTC. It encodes CASSNRTGDYEQYF.

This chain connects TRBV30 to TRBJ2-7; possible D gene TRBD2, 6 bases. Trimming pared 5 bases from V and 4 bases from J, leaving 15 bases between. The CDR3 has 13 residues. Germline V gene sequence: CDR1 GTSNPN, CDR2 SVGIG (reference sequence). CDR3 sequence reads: CAWSAGTEYEQYF. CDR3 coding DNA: TGTGCCTGGTCCGCCGGGACTGAATACGAGCAGTACTTC.

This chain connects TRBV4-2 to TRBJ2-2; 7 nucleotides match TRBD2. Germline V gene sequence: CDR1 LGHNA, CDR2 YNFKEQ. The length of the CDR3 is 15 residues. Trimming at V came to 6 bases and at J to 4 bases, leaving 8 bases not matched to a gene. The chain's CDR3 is CASSRGEGSTGELFF. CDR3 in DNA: TGTGCCAGCAGTCGGGGGGAGGGAAGCACCGGGGAGCTGTTTTTT.

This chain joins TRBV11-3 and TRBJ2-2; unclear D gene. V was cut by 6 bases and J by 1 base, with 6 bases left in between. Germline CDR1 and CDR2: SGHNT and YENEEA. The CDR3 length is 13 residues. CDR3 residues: CASSWQNTGELFF. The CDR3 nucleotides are TGTGCCAGCAGTTGGCAGAACACCGGGGAGCTGTTTTTT. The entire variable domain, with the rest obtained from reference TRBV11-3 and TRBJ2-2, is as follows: EAGVVQSPRYKIIEKKQPVAFWCNPISGHNTLYWYLQNLGQGPELLIRYENEEAVDDSQLPKDRFSAERLKGVDSTLKIQPAELGDSAVYLCASSWQNTGELFFGEGSRLTVL.

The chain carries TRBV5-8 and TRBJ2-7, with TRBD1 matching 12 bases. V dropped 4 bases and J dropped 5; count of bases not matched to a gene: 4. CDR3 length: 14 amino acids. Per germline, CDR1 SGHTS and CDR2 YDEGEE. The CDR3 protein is CASSVGQGAHEQYF. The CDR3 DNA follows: TGTGCCAGCAGCGTGGGACAGGGGGCCCACGAGCAGTACTTC.

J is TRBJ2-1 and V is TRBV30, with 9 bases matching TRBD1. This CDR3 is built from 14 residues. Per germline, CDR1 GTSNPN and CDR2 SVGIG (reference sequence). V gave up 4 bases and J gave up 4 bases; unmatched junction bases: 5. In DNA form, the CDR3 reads TGTGCCTGGAAGGGACAGGGATGGTACAATGAGCAGTTCTTC. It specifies CAWKGQGWYNEQFF.

The CDR3 reads CASSFLLAGSTEQFF. CDR3 bases: TGTGCCAGCAGTTTCTTACTAGCGGGCTCGACGGAGCAGTTCTTC. The chain employs TRBV28 and TRBJ2-1, with TRBD2 matching over 9 bases. Looked up from germline, CDR1 is MDHEN and CDR2 is SYDVKM. V lost 3 bases to trimming and J lost 10 bases; unmatched junction nucleotides: 10. The CDR3 has 15 amino acids. Complete variable domain (other parts from reference TRBV28 and TRBJ2-1): DVKVTQSSRYLVKRTGEKVFLECVQDMDHENMFWYRQDPGLGLRLIYFSYDVKMKEKGDIPEGYSVSREKKERFSLILESASTNQTSMYLCASSFLLAGSTEQFFGPGTRLTVL.

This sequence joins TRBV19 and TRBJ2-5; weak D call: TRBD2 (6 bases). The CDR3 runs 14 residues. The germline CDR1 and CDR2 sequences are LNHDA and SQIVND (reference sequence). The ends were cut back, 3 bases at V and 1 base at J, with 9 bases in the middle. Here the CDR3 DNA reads TGTGCCAGTAGTATTGGGGGGACCCAAGAGACCCAGTACTTC. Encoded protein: CASSIGGTQETQYF.

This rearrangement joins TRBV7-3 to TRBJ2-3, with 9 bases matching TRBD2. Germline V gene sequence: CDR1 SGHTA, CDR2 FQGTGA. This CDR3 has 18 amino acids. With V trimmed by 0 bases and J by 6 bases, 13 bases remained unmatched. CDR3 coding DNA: TGTGCCAGCAGCTTAACTGTGCGGGGGGGCCTTGGATTGGATACGCAGTATTTT. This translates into CASSLTVRGGLGLDTQYF.

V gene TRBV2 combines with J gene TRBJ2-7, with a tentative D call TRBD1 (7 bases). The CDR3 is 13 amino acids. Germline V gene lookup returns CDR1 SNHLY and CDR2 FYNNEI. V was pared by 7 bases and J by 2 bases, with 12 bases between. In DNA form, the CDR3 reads TGTGCCAGCAATCAGGGGGGCCCCTACGAGCAGTACTTC. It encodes CASNQGGPYEQYF.

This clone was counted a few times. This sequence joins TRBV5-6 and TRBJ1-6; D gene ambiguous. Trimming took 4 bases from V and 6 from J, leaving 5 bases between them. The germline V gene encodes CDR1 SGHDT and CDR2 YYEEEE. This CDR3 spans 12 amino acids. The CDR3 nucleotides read TGTGCCAGCAGCGACCGTAATTCACCCCTCCACTTT. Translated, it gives CASSDRNSPLHF.